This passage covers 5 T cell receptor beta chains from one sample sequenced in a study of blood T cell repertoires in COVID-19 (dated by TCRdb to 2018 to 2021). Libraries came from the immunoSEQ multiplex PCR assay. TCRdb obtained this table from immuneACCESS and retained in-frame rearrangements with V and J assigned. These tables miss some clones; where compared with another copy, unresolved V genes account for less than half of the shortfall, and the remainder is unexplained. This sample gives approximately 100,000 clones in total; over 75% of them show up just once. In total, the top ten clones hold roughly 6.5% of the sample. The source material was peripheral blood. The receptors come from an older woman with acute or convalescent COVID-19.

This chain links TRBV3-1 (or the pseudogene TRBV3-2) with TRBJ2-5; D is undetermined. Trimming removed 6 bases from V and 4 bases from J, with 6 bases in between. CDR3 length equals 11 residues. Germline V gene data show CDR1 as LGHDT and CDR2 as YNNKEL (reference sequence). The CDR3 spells CASRLSETQYF. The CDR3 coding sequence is TGTGCCAGCAGACTGTCAGAGACCCAGTACTTC.

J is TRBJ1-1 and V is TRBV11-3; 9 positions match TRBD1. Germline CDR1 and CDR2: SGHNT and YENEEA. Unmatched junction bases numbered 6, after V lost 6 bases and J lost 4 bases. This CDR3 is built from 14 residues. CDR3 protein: CASSSQGATTEAFF. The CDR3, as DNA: TGTGCCAGCAGTTCACAGGGGGCGACCACTGAAGCTTTCTTT.

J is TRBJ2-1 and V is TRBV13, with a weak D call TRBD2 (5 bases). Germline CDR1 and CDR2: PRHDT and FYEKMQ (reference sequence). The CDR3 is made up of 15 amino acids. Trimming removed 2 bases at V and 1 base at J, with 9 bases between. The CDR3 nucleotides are TGTGCCAGCAGCTTAATCCAGCGGTCCTACAATGAGCAGTTCTTC. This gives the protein CASSLIQRSYNEQFF.

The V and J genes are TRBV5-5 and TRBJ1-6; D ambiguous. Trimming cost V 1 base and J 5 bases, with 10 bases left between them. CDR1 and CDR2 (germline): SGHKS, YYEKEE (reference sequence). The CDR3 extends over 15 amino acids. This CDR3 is CASSLSYGNNSPLHF. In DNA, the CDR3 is TGTGCCAGCAGCTTGTCTTACGGGAATAATTCACCCCTCCACTTT.

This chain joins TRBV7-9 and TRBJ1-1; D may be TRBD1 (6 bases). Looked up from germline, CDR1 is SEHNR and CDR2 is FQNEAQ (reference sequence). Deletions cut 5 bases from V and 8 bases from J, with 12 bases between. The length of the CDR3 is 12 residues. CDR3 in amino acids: CASSRDKVEAFF. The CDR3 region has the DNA TGTGCCAGCAGCCGGGACAAAGTGGAAGCTTTCTTT.